One T cell receptor beta chain is described in this entry. Its target is unknown. The CDR3 loop spans 15 amino acids. Trimming pared 4 bases from V and 5 bases from J, leaving 17 bases between. Germline V gene data show CDR1 as SGHDN and CDR2 as FVKESK. The entry originates in a study of T cell repertoires in cytomegalovirus infection. Turning to the study itself: In public TCR beta signatures, there were indications of both CMV infection and matching HLA type.

TCRdb redid the calling of the reads with MiXCR, one entry per CDR3 protein. This sample carries 640,000 or so distinct CDR3 sequences, around 31% of them seen once, and the ten largest clones take 15% to 20%. Study-level findings and limits: Within the response measured ex vivo, HLA-C-restricted CMV-specific TCR beta clonotypes were dominant.

The chain employs TRBV14 and TRBJ1-1; no clear D. The starting material was cultured PBMCs, obtained from culture after CMV antigen stimulation. The TCR sequence derives from a human donor in good health (CMV status not recorded). Some clones in this sample may be carry-over from other donors' samples. CDR3 amino acids: CASSPNGLMRTEAFF. CDR3 in DNA: TGTGCCAGCAGCCCCAACGGACTCATGAGGACTGAAGCTTTCTTT.